What follows describes a single T cell receptor beta chain. This specimen belongs to a study of blood T cell repertoires in COVID-19. Study information: COVID-19 samples from acute and convalescent phases originated in the United States, Italy and Spain. PBMCs, B-cell-depleted T cells, or T cells provided the cDNA or gDNA that made up the material.

Seattle cases were enrolled at active infection and followed longitudinally. As originally analysed: Amplification from reference gene primers served as the basis for estimated nucleated cell counts. Assay used: immunoSEQ multiplex PCR; TCRdb lists only in-frame clones, some missing. The DNA gave D and trimming, while V, J and clone size come from that table. In the table there are about 500,000 clones, approximately 89% of which are singletons. The clonotype was recovered from a man aged 18 to 30 with COVID-19, enrolled during active disease. The sample comprised peripheral blood.

The chain's CDR3 is CASSPEGLAGGLNEQFF. The CDR3 DNA sequence: TGCGCCAGCAGCCCCGAGGGACTAGCGGGAGGCCTCAATGAGCAGTTCTTC. The genes are TRBV4-1 and TRBJ2-1; 15 nucleotides line up with TRBD2. The germline CDR1 and CDR2 sequences are MGHRA and YSYEKL. Trimming at V came to 4 bases and at J to 6 bases, leaving 7 bases not matched to a gene. The CDR3 sequence is 17 residues long.